These 21 T cell receptor beta chains came from one sample sequenced in a study of T cells expressing NK-cell markers. From the 5' RACE reads, TCRdb lists one entry per CDR3 protein and no DNA. The sample totals roughly 390,000 distinct CDR3 sequences. The sample consisted of blood T cells: a sorted CD56 or NKG2C T cell subset, CD4+ or CD8+ T cells, or bulk PBMC T cells (not recorded which). These receptors were obtained from a woman aged 45 to 65 in good health.

The chain carries TRBV20-1 and TRBJ2-2; TCRdb designates TRBD1, a call that cannot be tested without DNA. The CDR3 extends over 13 amino acids. CDR1 and CDR2 from the germline V gene are DFQATT and SNEGSKA (reference sequence). CDR3 sequence reads: CSAPRDLPGELFF.

The chain uses TRBV10-3 and TRBJ2-1. CDR1 ENHRY and CDR2 SYGVKD come from the germline V gene. This CDR3 spans 16 amino acids. The chain's CDR3 is CAIREAFSAPYNEQFF.

The chain recombines TRBV7-8 with TRBJ2-7; TCRdb's D call of TRBD2 is untestable without DNA. The CDR3 runs to 15 residues. Per the germline V gene, CDR1 is SGHVS and CDR2 is FQNEAQ. This CDR3 is CASSLAVSGIYEQYF.

This CDR3 is CASSVRSNTGELFF. The chain recombines TRBV5-6 with TRBJ2-2. The V gene's germline CDR1 is SGHDT and CDR2 YYEEEE. There are 14 residues in the CDR3.

The rearrangement joins TRBV27 to TRBJ1-4. Germline CDR1 MNHEY, CDR2 SMNVEV (reference sequence). CDR3 length equals 14 residues. This CDR3 reads CASSFVMRSEKLFF.

The chain joins TRBV12-3 or TRBV12-4 to TRBJ2-2; the TCRdb call, TRBD2, lacks DNA for checking. CDR3 length: 19 amino acids. CDR3 amino acids: CASSFFGGRALNGVGELFF.

The chain employs TRBV12-3 or TRBV12-4 and TRBJ1-1; TCRdb's D gene call, TRBD1, goes unchecked for lack of DNA. The CDR3 is made up of 15 amino acids. The CDR3 sequence is CASSLGQGVRTEAFF.

V gene TRBV20-1 combines with J gene TRBJ2-7; TCRdb names TRBD2, which stays unverified in the absence of DNA. In germline, CDR1 is DFQATT, CDR2 SNEGSKA (reference sequence). The CDR3 loop spans 14 amino acids. Here the CDR3 reads CSARGLAGGGEQYF.

This CDR3 reads CSAEQGAGDTQYF. V usage is TRBV29-1 and J usage is TRBJ2-3; with no DNA, the TCRdb D assignment of TRBD1 cannot be verified. The CDR3 covers 13 residues. The germline V gene has CDR1 SQVTM and CDR2 ANQGSEA.

The chain is built from TRBV18 and TRBJ1-4. This CDR3 is 12 amino acids long. Germline CDR1 and CDR2: KGHSH and LQKENI. This CDR3 is CASSPAHEKLFF.

The chain has TRBV10-1 and TRBJ2-2; TCRdb indicates TRBD2, and absent DNA this call remains unverified. The CDR3 contains 16 residues. CDR1 WNHNN and CDR2 SYGVQD come from the germline V gene (reference sequence). CDR3: CASSESGGTDTGELFF.

V usage is TRBV24-1 and J usage is TRBJ2-1; the TCRdb call, TRBD1, lacks DNA for checking. CDR3 length equals 15 residues. From germline, CDR1 is KGHDR and CDR2 SFDVKD. CDR3 protein: CATSVGTGSYNEQFF.

The V call is TRBV7-2, the J call TRBJ2-2; without DNA, the TCRdb call of TRBD1 cannot be checked. The CDR3 length is 14 residues. Looked up from germline, CDR1 is SGHTA and CDR2 is FQGNSA. The CDR3 sequence is CASILNRGPGELFF.

The gene calls are TRBV27 and TRBJ2-1; TCRdb reports TRBD2, a call that lacks DNA to check it against. There are 15 residues in the CDR3. Germline V gene sequence: CDR1 MNHEY, CDR2 SMNVEV (reference sequence). The CDR3 here is CASSYDVGRENEQFF.

This chain connects TRBV12-3 or TRBV12-4 to TRBJ1-4; TCRdb's D call, TRBD1, is unchecked because there is no DNA. CDR3 length: 13 residues. The CDR3 loop reads CASTGRRSEKLFF.

The chain has TRBV20-1 and TRBJ2-3; without DNA, the TCRdb call of TRBD2 cannot be checked. The CDR3 is made up of 13 amino acids. CDR1 is DFQATT, CDR2 SNEGSKA, per germline (reference sequence). The CDR3 sequence: CSAPMRATDTQYF.

This chain connects TRBV20-1 to TRBJ2-3; TCRdb outputs TRBD1, but without DNA this stays unchecked. The CDR3 length is 15 residues. From germline, CDR1 is DFQATT and CDR2 SNEGSKA (reference sequence). The CDR3 region is CSARPGHTNPDTQYF.

The chain joins TRBV12-3 or TRBV12-4 to TRBJ1-1; the D call of TRBD1 rests on TCRdb alone, since no DNA is present to check it. The CDR3 extends over 15 amino acids. The CDR3 sequence: CASIPGGQMNTEAFF.

This chain's CDR3 is CASSLEQGYQPQHF. J is TRBJ1-5 and V is TRBV12-3 or TRBV12-4. The CDR3 sequence is 14 residues long.

The chain carries TRBV20-1 and TRBJ1-1; lacking DNA, the TRBD1 call made by TCRdb goes unchecked. CDR1 and CDR2 from the germline V gene are DFQATT and SNEGSKA (reference sequence). The CDR3 extends over 16 amino acids. The CDR3: CSARDSTGTGRTEAFF.

The J gene is TRBJ2-5, the V gene TRBV12-3 or TRBV12-4; TCRdb gives TRBD2 as the D gene, but with no DNA this cannot be confirmed. The CDR3 is 14 residues long. CDR3 sequence: CASMWRVLGETQYF.